The 14 T cell receptor beta chains given below trace back to one sample, sequenced in a study of blood T cell repertoires in COVID-19. Here immunoSEQ multiplex PCR was the method, and the copy in TCRdb shows in-frame clones only, minus some. The sample lists about 260,000 clones, about 88% seen once, with 4% in the top ten. The sequenced material came from peripheral blood. The receptors stem from a man in his fifties or sixties who had recovered from COVID-19.

The J gene is TRBJ2-2, the V gene TRBV7-9; maybe TRBD1 (6 bases). Germline assignment: CDR1 SEHNR and CDR2 FQNEAQ (reference sequence). This CDR3 is 15 amino acids long. Trimming removed 6 bases from V and 1 base from J, with 12 bases in between. CDR3: CASSSPGQNTGELFF. In DNA form, the CDR3 reads TGTGCCAGCAGTTCACCGGGACAGAACACCGGGGAGCTGTTTTTT. Full variable domain (remainder filled in from reference TRBV7-9 and TRBJ2-2): DTGVSQNPRHKITKRGQNVTFRCDPISEHNRLYWYRQTLGQGPEFLTYFQNEAQLEKSRLLSDRFSAERPKGSFSTLEIQRTEQGDSAMYLCASSSPGQNTGELFFGEGSRLTVL.

The chain combines TRBV4-2 with TRBJ2-7; D is unresolved. The germline V gene has CDR1 LGHNA and CDR2 YNFKEQ. The V gene lost 1 base and the J gene lost 0 bases, with 10 bases spanning the gap. The CDR3 covers 15 residues. The CDR3 loop is CASSQVPGSSYEQYF. The DNA for the CDR3 is TGTGCCAGCAGCCAAGTCCCTGGCTCCTCCTACGAGCAGTACTTC.

The V gene is TRBV27, the J gene TRBJ1-6; D gene unclear. This CDR3 contains 13 residues. Germline CDR1 MNHEY, CDR2 SMNVEV (reference sequence). V was cut by 4 bases and J by 1 base, with 2 bases left in between. The CDR3 DNA reads TGTGCCAGCAGTTCTTCCTATAATTCACCCCTCCACTTT. This translates into CASSSSYNSPLHF.

This sequence joins TRBV19 and TRBJ2-2; TRBD1 agrees at 7 bases. Germline V CDR1 and CDR2: LNHDA, SQIVND (reference sequence). The CDR3 has 14 amino acids. The J segment lost 4 bases and the V segment lost 6 bases, leaving 5 bases of the junction unmatched. The CDR3 protein is CASSRDRLTGELFF. CDR3 coding DNA: TGTGCCAGTAGCCGGGACAGACTCACCGGGGAGCTGTTTTTT. Supplemented by reference TRBV19 and TRBJ2-2, the full variable domain reads DGGITQSPKYLFRKEGQNVTLSCEQNLNHDAMYWYRQDPGQGLRLIYYSQIVNDFQKGDIAEGYSVSREKKESFPLTVTSAQKNPTAFYLCASSRDRLTGELFFGEGSRLTVL.

This rearrangement joins TRBV30 to TRBJ2-1, with D maybe TRBD1 (5 bases). The V and J ends lost 8 bases and 0 bases respectively, with 17 bases between them. Germline-derived CDR1 and CDR2 are GTSNPN and SVGIG (reference sequence). This CDR3 is 15 amino acids long. CDR3 amino acids: CAVIRVGVSYNEQFF. CDR3 nucleotides: TGTGCCGTCATCCGTGTAGGGGTCTCCTACAATGAGCAGTTCTTC.

This clone was seen just once. This rearrangement joins TRBV4-2 to TRBJ1-5; TRBD1 aligns across 7 bases. This CDR3 comprises 17 residues. V lost 1 base, J lost 4 bases, and 10 bases stayed unmatched. CDR1 and CDR2 (germline): LGHNA, YNFKEQ. This chain's CDR3 is CASSQAFRDSSNQPQHF. The CDR3 region has the DNA TGTGCCAGCAGCCAAGCCTTCCGGGACAGCTCTAATCAGCCCCAGCATTTT.

The rearrangement uses TRBV6-5 and TRBJ1-2; TRBD1 matches at 11 bases. The J segment lost 4 bases and the V segment lost 0 bases, leaving 1 base of the junction unmatched. CDR1 and CDR2 (germline): MNHEY, SVGAGI. The CDR3 spans 15 residues. The CDR3 sequence: CASSYSGTGGYGYTF. The CDR3 nucleotides read TGTGCCAGCAGTTACTCCGGGACAGGGGGCTATGGCTACACCTTC.

This sequence joins TRBV5-5 and TRBJ1-4, with D possibly TRBD1 on 5 matching bases. CDR1 and CDR2 (germline): SGHKS, YYEKEE (reference sequence). The CDR3 has 16 amino acids. V lost 0 bases and J lost 0, with 9 bases in between. CDR3 region: CASSLDRSATNEKLFF. The DNA for the CDR3 is TGTGCCAGCAGCTTGGACAGGTCCGCAACTAATGAAAAACTGTTTTTT.

A single count supports this clone. The chain is built from TRBV15 and TRBJ2-3, with 11 nucleotides matching TRBD1. The germline CDR1 and CDR2 sequences are LNHNV and YYDKDF (reference sequence). With 7 bases clipped from V and 7 bases from J, the junction kept 7 bases outside the gene matches. The CDR3 totals 14 residues. This CDR3 is CATTPDRGRYTQYF. The CDR3 DNA sequence: TGTGCCACCACCCCGGACAGGGGGCGATATACGCAGTATTTT.

This clone was found once. The chain is built from TRBV12-3 or TRBV12-4 and TRBJ1-1; D remains unclear. The CDR3 has 13 residues. Trimming cost V 0 bases and J 3 bases, with 5 bases left between them. In DNA, the CDR3 is TGTGCCAGCAGTTTAGCCGGGTACACTGAAGCTTTCTTT. Protein: CASSLAGYTEAFF.

The rearrangement joins TRBV10-2 to TRBJ2-1; 7 bases agree with TRBD2. The CDR3 loop spans 17 amino acids. V trimming: 0 bases; J trimming: 0 bases; junction bases outside the gene matches: 5. The germline V gene has CDR1 WSHSY and CDR2 SAAADI. In DNA form, the CDR3 reads TGCGCCAGCAGTGAGTCTAGCGGGCCTAGCTCCTACAATGAGCAGTTCTTC. Protein product: CASSESSGPSSYNEQFF.

The chain links TRBV13 to TRBJ2-1; D perhaps matches TRBD2 (7 bases). V shed 6 bases and J shed 3 bases, with 15 bases lying between them. This CDR3 spans 15 amino acids. Per the germline V gene, CDR1 is PRHDT and CDR2 is FYEKMQ (reference sequence). The CDR3 sequence is CASSPPGGYYNEQFF. CDR3 nucleotide sequence: TGTGCCAGCAGTCCTCCGGGGGGCTACTACAATGAGCAGTTCTTC.

The V call is TRBV6-6, the J call TRBJ1-2, with TRBD1 matching over 8 bases. Trimming removed 4 bases from V and 3 bases from J; junction bases left unmatched: 4. The CDR3 contains 14 residues. Germline CDR1 reads MNHNY; CDR2 reads SVGAGI (reference sequence). The CDR3 sequence is CASSSNRGDYGYTF. DNA for the CDR3: TGTGCCAGCAGTTCTAACAGGGGGGACTATGGCTACACCTTC.

The chain combines TRBV7-9 with TRBJ2-1; 7 bases are a match to TRBD2. CDR1 is SEHNR, CDR2 FQNEAQ, per germline (reference sequence). The CDR3 totals 16 residues. V gave up 5 bases and J gave up 0 bases; unmatched junction bases: 7. CDR3 DNA sequence: TGTGCCAGCAGCCACCTGCGGGGGTTCTCCTACAATGAGCAGTTCTTC. Residues: CASSHLRGFSYNEQFF.